The sequence of this TCR beta chain was determined in a study of T-cell reconstitution after alpha-beta-depleted transplantation in children. Unique molecular identifiers featured in how the TCRbeta library was prepared. TCRdb re-called the PCR reads through MiXCR, storing one row per CDR3 protein. The table shows 200,000 to 250,000 distinct CDR3 sequences, with 11% occurring only once. CDR1 is SGDLS and CDR2 is YYNGEE in the germline V gene. The CDR3 consists of 16 residues. The ends were cut back, 4 bases at V and 2 bases at J, with 18 bases in the middle. Study observations and caveats: Approximately two months post-transplant, alpha-beta T cells reportedly originated from several hundred expanded graft clones. The authors attributed T-cell counts and diversity one year after transplant mostly to newly produced T cells.

This clonotype appeared many times. Its antigen is not identified. The V call is TRBV9, the J call TRBJ2-5; maybe TRBD2 (5 bases). This specimen consisted of PBMCs, obtained before TCRalphabeta/CD19-depleted stem cell transplant. The TCR originated in a child younger than two with acute myeloid leukemia, due to receive a stem cell transplant. CDR3 sequence reads: CASSPRTGLTQETQYF. In DNA form, the CDR3 reads TGTGCCAGCAGCCCTCGGACTGGATTGACTCAAGAGACCCAGTACTTC.